The rows below give T cell receptor beta chains drawn from one sample of a study. TCRdb reprocessed the 5' RACE reads via MiXCR and lists one record per CDR3 protein. Among some 60,000 distinct CDR3 sequences listed, about 31% were seen once. The sample was tumor-infiltrating naive CD4+ T cells sorted from the breast tumor. These receptors all stem from a female donor with breast cancer. The CDR3 runs from the conserved cysteine through the conserved F or W. A D gene is named only where the DNA matches it firmly. Size is omitted from some rows. Given values are once, few, many or a class for expanded clones.

cdr3_aa cdr3_nt j_call v_call clone_size d_call
CSARGDRINQPQHF TGCAGTGCTAGAGGGGACAGGATAAATCAGCCCCAGCATTTT TRBJ1-5 TRBV20-1 many TRBD1
CASSLGGGPYNEQFF TGTGCCAGCAGTTTAGGCGGGGGACCCTACAATGAGCAGTTCTTC TRBJ2-1 TRBV12-3/TRBV12-4 few TRBD2
CASSERGKQPQHF TGTGCCAGCAGTGAACGAGGGAAGCAGCCCCAGCATTTT TRBJ1-5 TRBV6-1 few .
CASSLFVGVGSSGSRGQYF TGTGCCAGCAGCTTATTTGTAGGTGTAGGGTCTAGCGGCTCGAGGGGGCAGTACTTC TRBJ2-7 TRBV7-3 few TRBD2
CSVGTGEGYGYTF TGCAGCGTCGGAACAGGGGAGGGCTATGGCTACACCTTC TRBJ1-2 TRBV29-1 many TRBD1
CASSFGQSVGNTIYF TGTGCCAGCAGCTTTGGCCAATCAGTTGGAAACACCATATATTTT TRBJ1-3 TRBV7-2 . .
CASSGAANQPQHF TGTGCCAGCAGTGGGGCAGCAAATCAGCCCCAGCATTTT TRBJ1-5 TRBV27 . .
CASSLNRGNYEQYF TGTGCCAGCAGTTTAAACAGGGGAAACTACGAGCAGTACTTC TRBJ2-7 TRBV28 . TRBD1
CASTKDSYNEQFF TGCGCCAGCACAAAAGACAGCTACAATGAGCAGTTCTTC TRBJ2-1 TRBV5-1 . .
CASSPFDRDYGYTF TGTGCCAGCAGCCCCTTTGACAGGGACTATGGCTACACCTTC TRBJ1-2 TRBV7-9 many TRBD1
CASTSQGWDGTEAFF TGCGCCAGCACCTCCCAGGGATGGGATGGCACTGAAGCTTTCTTT TRBJ1-1 TRBV5-1 few .
CASSSPSPVTSGSDTQYF TGTGCCAGCAGCTCGCCGTCGCCGGTCACTAGCGGGAGTGATACGCAGTATTTT TRBJ2-3 TRBV7-2 . TRBD2
CASSPVWGLGETQYF TGTGCCAGCAGCCCGGTGTGGGGGCTCGGAGAGACCCAGTACTTC TRBJ2-5 TRBV7-6 . .
CASSVAENQPQHF TGTGCCAGCAGTGTGGCAGAAAATCAGCCCCAGCATTTT TRBJ1-5 TRBV2 . .
CASSLSVGNEQFF TGTGCCAGCAGTTTGAGCGTAGGCAATGAGCAGTTCTTC TRBJ2-1 TRBV12-3/TRBV12-4 few .
CSARPTGGSYEQYF TGCAGTGCTAGACCCACAGGGGGCTCCTACGAGCAGTACTTC TRBJ2-7 TRBV20-1 many TRBD1
CASRAGGLGEQFF TGTGCCAGCAGGGCGGGAGGTTTGGGTGAGCAGTTCTTC TRBJ2-1 TRBV28 . TRBD2
CASSWTGVPYEQYF TGTGCCAGCAGTTGGACAGGGGTTCCCTACGAGCAGTACTTC TRBJ2-7 TRBV28 . TRBD1
CASTGDVVQHF TGTGCCAGTACAGGGGATGTCGTCCAGCATTTT TRBJ1-5 TRBV28 . TRBD1
CASSLRVVREQYF TGTGCCAGCAGTTTGAGGGTAGTCAGGGAGCAGTACTTC TRBJ2-7 TRBV28 few .
CASSYSRDTTAFF TGTGCCAGCAGTTACTCTCGGGACACGACTGCTTTCTTT TRBJ1-1 TRBV6-6 . .
CSVYGEHRGLTGANVLTF TGCAGCGTTTACGGGGAACACAGGGGGCTCACTGGGGCCAACGTCCTGACTTTC TRBJ2-6 TRBV29-1 few TRBD1
CASSRPDRGHSGELFF TGTGCCAGCAGCCGACCGGACAGGGGGCATAGCGGGGAGCTGTTTTTT TRBJ2-2 TRBV4-2 . TRBD1
CASSPPTRDREGAFF TGTGCCAGCTCACCACCGACCCGGGACAGGGAAGGAGCTTTCTTT TRBJ1-1 TRBV18 many TRBD1
CASSLVGRSQETQYF TGCGCCAGCAGCTTAGTGGGACGTAGCCAAGAGACCCAGTACTTC TRBJ2-5 TRBV5-1 many .
CASSSNIGGRNTEAFF TGTGCCAGCAGTTCAAATATAGGGGGCAGGAACACTGAAGCTTTCTTT TRBJ1-1 TRBV28 few TRBD1
CASSPLASGAYEQYF TGTGCCAGCAGCCCCCTGGCTAGCGGAGCCTACGAGCAGTACTTC TRBJ2-7 TRBV7-2 many TRBD2
CASSLNSGGGYTF TGTGCCAGCAGCTTAAATTCCGGGGGGGGCTACACCTTC TRBJ1-2 TRBV7-2 . .
CASSVGRGGWNTGELFF TGTGCCAGCAGCGTAGGAAGGGGAGGGTGGAACACCGGGGAGCTGTTTTTT TRBJ2-2 TRBV9 . TRBD2
CASQGLDYEQYF TGCGCCAGCCAGGGACTGGACTACGAGCAGTACTTC TRBJ2-7 TRBV5-1 few .
CASSPGRWATSYNEQFF TGTGCCAGCAGTCCGGGACGGTGGGCGACGTCCTACAATGAGCAGTTCTTC TRBJ2-1 TRBV12-3/TRBV12-4 . .
CASSPDRLDGELFF TGCGCCAGCAGCCCGGACAGGTTGGACGGGGAGCTGTTTTTT TRBJ2-2 TRBV5-1 . TRBD1
CASSVVAVGEQYF TGTGCCAGCAGCGTAGTGGCTGTCGGCGAGCAGTACTTC TRBJ2-7 TRBV9 few .
CASSTEGLTDTQYF TGTGCCAGCAGCACCGAGGGTCTCACAGATACGCAGTATTTT TRBJ2-3 TRBV7-9 few .
CASSLVTVYNEQFF TGTGCCAGCAGCTTAGTCACTGTTTACAATGAGCAGTTCTTC TRBJ2-1 TRBV7-2 . .
CSATHATQHSPLHF TGCAGTGCCACCCACGCAACCCAGCATTCACCCCTCCACTTT TRBJ1-6 TRBV20-1 . .